This T cell receptor (beta chain) was identified in a study of beta chain features in type 1 diabetes. Study-wide context: Age, gender, cell numbers and subset yield matched between patients and controls.

To note about this clone: Antigen: not known.

Based on CD45RO/CCR7/CD25/CD127/CD95/CD27, CD4+ regulatory, stem cell-like memory, naive and central memory cells were sorted. The germline V gene encodes CDR1 SGHNT and CDR2 YYREEE (reference sequence). The junction had 10 bases not matched to a gene; V was cut back by 0 bases and J by 7 bases. The length of the CDR3 is 16 residues. Overall study findings and caveats: Shorter TCRB CDR3s, moderately but significantly so, were found in Type 1 diabetes patients in all four CD4+ subsets. Researchers could not determine here whether HLA type influences TCRB rearrangement. VDJ junctions in type 1 diabetes patients carried more deletions and fewer insertions.

Reverse transcribing all isolated RNA meant expressed TCRB transcripts were sequenced. Sequencing used immunoSEQ multiplex PCR; TCRdb keeps in-frame clones, though not all of them. Of roughly 51,000 clones detected, under 60% appear once; the ten largest clones hold around 2.5%. The V gene is TRBV5-4, the J gene TRBJ2-1; 7 nucleotides line up with TRBD1. The specimen sequenced was Tregs from blood. The TCR was taken from a woman in her thirties or forties with type 1 diabetes. CDR3: CASSLGQGGAGNEQFF. CDR3 DNA: TGTGCCAGCAGCTTGGGCCAAGGGGGCGCCGGGAATGAGCAGTTCTTC.